This T cell receptor beta chain was identified during a study of T-cell reconstitution after alpha-beta-depleted transplantation in children. Study outcomes and limitations: At around two months after transplant, the alpha-beta T cells were reportedly derived from several hundred expanded clones that came from non-depleted graft cells. Once a year had passed after transplant, T-cell counts and diversity came mostly from newly produced T cells. Some patients showed high day-60 TCRbeta diversity, which derived from surviving recipient T cells and thymic progenitors.

The CDR3 is made up of 11 amino acids. Germline loops: CDR1 GTSNPN, CDR2 SVGIG (reference sequence). V was cut by 6 bases and J by 6 bases, with 11 bases left in between. There are a few counts of this clonotype. As yet, its antigen is unknown. The TCRbeta library was prepared with unique molecular identifiers. TCRdb used MiXCR to reprocess the PCR reads, holding one entry per CDR3 protein. The sample has 600,000 to 700,000 distinct CDR3 sequences; about 12% are singletons. The material sequenced was PBMCs, taken before TCRalphabeta/CD19-depleted stem cell transplant. V is TRBV30 and J is TRBJ1-1; D is possibly TRBD1 (5 bases). The clonotype originates from a girl aged 2-9 years with congenital amegakaryocytic thrombocytopenia, due to receive a stem cell transplant. The CDR3 loop is CACGEGPEAFF. In DNA form, the CDR3 reads TGTGCCTGTGGCGAGGGACCTGAAGCTTTCTTT.